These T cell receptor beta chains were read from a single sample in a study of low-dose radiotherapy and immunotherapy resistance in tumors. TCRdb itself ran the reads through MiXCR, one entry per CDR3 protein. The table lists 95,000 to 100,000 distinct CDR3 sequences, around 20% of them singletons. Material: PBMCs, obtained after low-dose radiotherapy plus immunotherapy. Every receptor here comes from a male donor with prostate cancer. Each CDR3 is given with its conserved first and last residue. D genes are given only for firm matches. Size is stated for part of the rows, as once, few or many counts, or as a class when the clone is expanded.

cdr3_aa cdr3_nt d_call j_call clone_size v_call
CASSPLIGTGLLSSYNEQFF TGTGCCAGCAGCCCCCTTATAGGGACAGGGCTCTTGAGCTCCTACAATGAGCAGTTCTTC TRBD1 TRBJ2-1 many TRBV7-9
CASSPGYLPEAFF TGTGCCAGCAGTCCCGGTTATCTTCCTGAAGCTTTCTTT - TRBJ1-1 - TRBV6-2/TRBV6-3
CATSPPGGHRVDTQYF TGTGCCACCTCACCACCGGGGGGACATCGCGTAGATACGCAGTATTTT - TRBJ2-3 many TRBV7-9
CAISTLLAGGPNEQFF TGTGCCATCAGTACACTACTAGCGGGGGGGCCGAATGAGCAGTTCTTC TRBD2 TRBJ2-1 many TRBV10-3
CASSSPGLAARDTQYF TGTGCCAGCAGCTCTCCGGGACTAGCGGCTAGGGATACGCAGTATTTT TRBD2 TRBJ2-3 - TRBV5-4
CAWSRKDPSGVGDIQYF TGTGCCTGGAGTAGGAAGGACCCTAGCGGGGTGGGGGACATTCAGTACTTC TRBD2 TRBJ2-4 many TRBV30
CASSFRLAGGPANTGELFF TGCGCCAGCAGCTTCCGACTAGCGGGAGGGCCCGCGAACACCGGGGAGCTGTTTTTT TRBD2 TRBJ2-2 once TRBV5-1
CASSWGLEAPNEQFF TGTGCCAGCAGCTGGGGACTAGAGGCCCCTAATGAGCAGTTCTTC TRBD2 TRBJ2-1 many TRBV5-4
CASSPGGGTGELFF TGTGCCAGCAGCCCTGGCGGCGGGACCGGGGAGCTGTTTTTT - TRBJ2-2 - TRBV5-3
CASSRDTGRGETQYF TGTGCCAGCAGCCGGGACACCGGTCGGGGAGAGACCCAGTACTTC - TRBJ2-5 many TRBV2
CASSFPQGEKLFF TGCGCCAGCAGCTTCCCCCAGGGGGAAAAACTGTTTTTT - TRBJ1-4 - TRBV5-1
CASSVGVETQYF TGTGCCAGCAGCGTGGGGGTAGAGACCCAGTACTTC - TRBJ2-5 many TRBV5-6
CAISESTGNIQPQHF TGTGCCATCAGTGAGTCGACAGGGAATATTCAGCCCCAGCATTTT TRBD1 TRBJ1-5 many TRBV10-3
CSAIQTGEDSPLHF TGCAGTGCTATACAGACAGGGGAGGATTCACCCCTCCACTTT TRBD1 TRBJ1-6 many TRBV20-1
CASSLSGGLAEAFF TGTGCCAGCAGCTTAAGCGGGGGGCTGGCTGAAGCTTTCTTT - TRBJ1-1 many TRBV7-9
CASSAAAANYGYTF TGTGCCAGTAGTGCAGCAGCAGCTAACTATGGCTACACCTTC - TRBJ1-2 many TRBV19
CASSPPGQGASSQYF TGTGCCAGCAGTCCACCTGGACAGGGGGCATCGTCGCAGTACTTC TRBD1 TRBJ2-7 many TRBV2
CAISDGTGPLLTF TGTGCCATCAGTGACGGGACAGGGCCGTTGTTGACCTTC TRBD1 TRBJ1-2 many TRBV10-3
CASSQGGAQPQHF TGTGCCAGCAGCCAGGGAGGAGCTCAGCCCCAGCATTTT - TRBJ1-5 many TRBV14
CASPGQRYEQYF TGTGCCAGCCCCGGACAGCGCTACGAGCAGTACTTC - TRBJ2-7 - TRBV19
CASSEGSQETQYF TGCGCCAGCAGTGAAGGATCTCAAGAGACCCAGTACTTC - TRBJ2-5 - TRBV10-1
CASSVGATAYEQYF TGTGCCAGCAGCGTAGGGGCCACGGCCTACGAGCAGTACTTC - TRBJ2-7 - TRBV9
CASGRDRAYDEQYF TGTGCCAGCGGCCGGGACAGGGCATATGACGAGCAGTACTTC TRBD1 TRBJ2-7 many TRBV2
CASSRRQDKTNEKLFF TGTGCCAGCAGCCGAAGACAGGATAAGACTAATGAAAAACTGTTTTTT - TRBJ1-4 many TRBV11-1
CASRSPGQGSADTQYF TGTGCCAGTCGTTCCCCCGGACAGGGGAGTGCAGATACGCAGTATTTT TRBD1 TRBJ2-3 many TRBV7-9
CASSRTSGHNEQFF TGTGCCAGCAGTCGGACTAGCGGCCACAATGAGCAGTTCTTC TRBD2 TRBJ2-1 many TRBV12-3/TRBV12-4
CASSQEADYTEAFF TGCGCCAGCAGCCAAGAAGCCGACTACACTGAAGCTTTCTTT - TRBJ1-1 many TRBV4-1
CASSLSGGGTDTQYF TGTGCCAGCAGTTTAAGCGGGGGGGGCACAGATACGCAGTATTTT TRBD2 TRBJ2-3 many TRBV27
CSARLESGYGYTF TGCAGTGCTAGACTTGAGTCCGGCTATGGCTACACCTTC - TRBJ1-2 many TRBV20-1
CAWSVLNYGYTF TGTGCCTGGAGTGTATTGAACTATGGCTACACCTTC - TRBJ1-2 many TRBV30
CASKPQDYNEKLFF TGTGCCAGCAAGCCGCAGGACTATAATGAAAAACTGTTTTTT - TRBJ1-4 few TRBV6-5
CASSPLVGAEGYTF TGTGCCAGCAGCCCGCTGGTGGGGGCGGAGGGCTACACCTTC - TRBJ1-2 many TRBV5-6
CSGRNTGELFF TGCAGCGGGAGGAACACCGGGGAGCTGTTTTTT - TRBJ2-2 many TRBV29-1
CATKSNRDQETQYF TGTGCCACCAAAAGCAACAGGGACCAAGAGACCCAGTACTTC - TRBJ2-5 many TRBV12-3/TRBV12-4
CASSPSGGTASYEQYF TGTGCCAGCAGCCCATCGGGAGGGACAGCTTCCTACGAGCAGTACTTC - TRBJ2-7 many TRBV7-9
CASSYSELTGETQYF TGTGCCAGCAGTTACTCCGAGTTAACGGGGGAGACCCAGTACTTC - TRBJ2-5 many TRBV6-6
CASSLGNPAYGYTF TGTGCCAGCAGCTTGGGGAACCCCGCGTATGGCTACACCTTC - TRBJ1-2 many TRBV5-6
CASSQPGDHLIQYF TGCGCCAGCAGCCAACCCGGGGACCACTTGATTCAGTACTTC - TRBJ2-7 few TRBV4-3
CASSLLAGGPKQFF TGTGCCAGCAGTTTACTAGCGGGGGGCCCTAAGCAGTTCTTC TRBD2 TRBJ2-1 - TRBV12-3/TRBV12-4
CASSYSRGGPADTQYF TGTGCCAGCAGTTACTCGAGGGGGGGGCCGGCAGATACGCAGTATTTT - TRBJ2-3 many TRBV6-6
CASLGVGPGGSGELFF TGTGCCAGCCTCGGGGTCGGGCCGGGGGGTTCCGGGGAGCTGTTTTTT TRBD2 TRBJ2-2 many TRBV19
CASSLSGMETQYF TGTGCCAGCAGCTTATCTGGGATGGAGACCCAGTACTTC - TRBJ2-5 many TRBV7-9
CASRGTGNSGANVPTF TGCGCCAGCAGGGGGACAGGGAACTCTGGGGCCAACGTCCCGACTTTC TRBD1 TRBJ2-6 - TRBV5-1
CASSAPVSLRGVNYEQYF TGTGCCAGCAGTGCGCCGGTCAGCTTGCGGGGGGTCAACTACGAGCAGTACTTC TRBD2 TRBJ2-7 many TRBV2
CASSSYRRVEAFF TGTGCCAGCAGCTCATATCGTAGGGTCGAAGCTTTCTTT - TRBJ1-1 many TRBV11-2
CASSRWGPTEATYEQYF TGCGCCAGCAGCCGGTGGGGGCCGACGGAGGCTACCTACGAGCAGTACTTC - TRBJ2-7 many TRBV5-1
CASSLSASGVYEQYF TGCGCCAGCAGCTTGTCCGCTAGCGGCGTCTACGAGCAGTACTTC TRBD2 TRBJ2-7 - TRBV5-1
CASSAGQGWDEQYF TGTGCCAGCAGCGCAGGACAGGGATGGGACGAGCAGTACTTC TRBD1 TRBJ2-7 many TRBV9
CASSLGLAGTTDTQYF TGTGCCAGCAGCCTTGGACTAGCGGGGACCACAGATACGCAGTATTTT TRBD2 TRBJ2-3 few TRBV2
CASSLGGEPGANVLTF TGCGCCAGCAGCCTTGGCGGGGAACCTGGGGCCAACGTCCTGACTTTC - TRBJ2-6 many TRBV4-1
CSAQGLDDTYEQYF TGCAGTGCGCAAGGACTGGATGACACCTACGAGCAGTACTTC - TRBJ2-7 many TRBV20-1
CASSGQTGANPSSYEQYF TGTGCCAGCAGTGGGCAGACAGGGGCCAACCCCTCTTCCTACGAGCAGTACTTC TRBD1 TRBJ2-7 many TRBV25-1
CASSYYSYEQYF TGCGCCAGCAGCTACTACAGCTACGAGCAGTACTTC - TRBJ2-7 - TRBV5-1
CASSYDTSGGPNEQFF TGCGCCAGCAGCTACGACACTAGCGGGGGGCCCAATGAGCAGTTCTTC TRBD2 TRBJ2-1 many TRBV5-1
CASSVTGPDTQYF TGTGCCAGCAGTGTGACAGGGCCAGATACGCAGTATTTT TRBD1 TRBJ2-3 few TRBV28
CASSDSAGGHNEQFF TGTGCCAGCAGTGACTCGGCGGGGGGCCACAATGAGCAGTTCTTC TRBD2 TRBJ2-1 many TRBV6-4
CASSPTQGPLGYTF TGTGCCAGCTCACCAACCCAAGGCCCCTTGGGCTACACCTTC - TRBJ1-2 many TRBV18
CASNRGLQNTEAFF TGTGCCAGCAACCGGGGATTGCAGAACACTGAAGCTTTCTTT - TRBJ1-1 - TRBV6-2/TRBV6-3